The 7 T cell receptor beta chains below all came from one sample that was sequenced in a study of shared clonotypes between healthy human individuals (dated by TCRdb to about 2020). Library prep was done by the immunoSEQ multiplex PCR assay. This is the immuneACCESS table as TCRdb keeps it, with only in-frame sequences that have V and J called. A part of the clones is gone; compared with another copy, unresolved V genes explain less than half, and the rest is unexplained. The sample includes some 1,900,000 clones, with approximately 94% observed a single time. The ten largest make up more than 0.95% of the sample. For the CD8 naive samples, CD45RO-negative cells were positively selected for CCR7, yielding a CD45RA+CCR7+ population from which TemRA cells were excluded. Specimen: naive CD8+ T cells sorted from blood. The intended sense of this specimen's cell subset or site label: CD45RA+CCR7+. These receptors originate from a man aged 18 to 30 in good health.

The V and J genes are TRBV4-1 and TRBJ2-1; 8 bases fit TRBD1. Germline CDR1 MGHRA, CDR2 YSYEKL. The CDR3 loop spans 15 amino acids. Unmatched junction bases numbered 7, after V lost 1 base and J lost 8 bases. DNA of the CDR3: TGCGCCAGCAGCCAAGTCCCACAGGGGGGCGATGAGCAGTTCTTC. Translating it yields CASSQVPQGGDEQFF.

CDR3 sequence: CASTKTGGSYNSPLHF. The CDR3 DNA reads as TGTGCCAGTACTAAGACAGGGGGCTCCTATAATTCACCCCTCCACTTT. V and J are TRBV27 and TRBJ1-6; 9 nucleotides align to TRBD1. This CDR3 comprises 16 residues. Per the germline V gene, CDR1 is MNHEY and CDR2 is SMNVEV (reference sequence). V gave up 9 bases and J gave up 0 bases; unmatched junction bases: 6.

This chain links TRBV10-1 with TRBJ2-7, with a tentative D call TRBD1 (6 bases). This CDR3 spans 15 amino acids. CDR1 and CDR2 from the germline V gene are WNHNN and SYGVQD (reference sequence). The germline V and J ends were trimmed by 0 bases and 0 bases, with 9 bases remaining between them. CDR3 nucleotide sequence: TGCGCCAGCAGTGAGTCATCACAGGGCTCCTACGAGCAGTACTTC. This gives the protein CASSESSQGSYEQYF.

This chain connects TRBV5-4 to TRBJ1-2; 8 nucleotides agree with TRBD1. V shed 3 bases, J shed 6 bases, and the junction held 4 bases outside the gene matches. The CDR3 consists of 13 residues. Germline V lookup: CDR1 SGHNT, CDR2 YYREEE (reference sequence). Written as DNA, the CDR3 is TGTGCCAGCAGCTCAGGACAGGGACATGGCTACACCTTC. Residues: CASSSGQGHGYTF.

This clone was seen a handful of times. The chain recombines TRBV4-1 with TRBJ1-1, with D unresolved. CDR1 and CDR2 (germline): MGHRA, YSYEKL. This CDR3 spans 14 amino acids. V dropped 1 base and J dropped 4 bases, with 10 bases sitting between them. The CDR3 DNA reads TGCGCCAGCAGCCAAGGGGCTCGGGGCACTGAAGCTTTCTTT. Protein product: CASSQGARGTEAFF.

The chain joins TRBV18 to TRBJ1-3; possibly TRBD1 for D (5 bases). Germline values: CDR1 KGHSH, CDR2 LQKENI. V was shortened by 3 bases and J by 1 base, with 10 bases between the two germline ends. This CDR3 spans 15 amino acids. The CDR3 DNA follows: TGTGCCAGCTCACCTCCGACAGTTTCTGGAAACACCATATATTTT. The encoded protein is CASSPPTVSGNTIYF. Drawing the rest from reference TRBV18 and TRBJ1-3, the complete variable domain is NAGVMQNPRHLVRRRGQEARLRCSPMKGHSHVYWYRQLPEEGLKFMVYLQKENIIDESGMPKERFSAEFPKEGPSILRIQQVVRGDSAAYFCASSPPTVSGNTIYFGEGSWLTVV.

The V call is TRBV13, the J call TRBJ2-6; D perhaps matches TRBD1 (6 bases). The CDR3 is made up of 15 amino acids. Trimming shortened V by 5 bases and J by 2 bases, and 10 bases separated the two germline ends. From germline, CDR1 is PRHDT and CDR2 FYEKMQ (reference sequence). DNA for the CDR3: TGTGCCAGCAGCCCGAAGGGGGCTGGGGCCAACGTCCTGACTTTC. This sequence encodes CASSPKGAGANVLTF.